This T cell receptor (beta chain) is drawn from a study of beta chain features in type 1 diabetes. Turning to the study itself: In all, some 110 million sorted cells from all samples were analyzed. General study points: In every one of the four CD4+ subsets, TCRB CDR3s were moderately but significantly shorter in Type 1 diabetes patients.

This clone turned up a few times. Its cognate antigen is unknown. Germline CDR1 MNHEY, CDR2 SMNVEV (reference sequence). This CDR3 is 15 amino acids long. The ends were cut back, 0 bases at V and 1 base at J, with 7 bases in the middle. The sequenced template was cDNA made from the entire isolated RNA. Mean read depth for naive, central memory and regulatory T cell samples was approximately 3.57 million reads. Repertoires were generated with immunoSEQ multiplex PCR, while TCRdb's copy carries only in-frame clones and drops some. Altogether over 120,000 clones are present, around 13% being singletons, with the ten largest covering approximately 1.3%.

The rearrangement joins TRBV27 to TRBJ2-4; no reliable D call. This TCR derives from a man aged 18 to 30 with type 1 diabetes. The sample consisted of central memory CD4+ T cells from blood. The DNA of the CDR3 is TGTGCCAGCAGTTTATCGGGTAGGGCCAAAAACATTCAGTACTTC. Translated: CASSLSGRAKNIQYF.